Below, 3 T cell receptor beta chains from the same sample are listed, as sequenced in a study of T-cell reconstitution after alpha-beta-depleted transplantation in children. A TCRbeta library incorporating unique molecular identifiers was prepared. TCRdb fed the PCR reads into MiXCR, producing one record per CDR3 protein. The profile shows approximately 250,000 distinct CDR3 sequences, over 9.5% of them singletons. Sequenced here: PBMCs from the stem cell graft donor, sampled from the stem cell graft. These receptors were collected from a human donor who donated a stem cell graft to a child with SCID.

This clonotype was recorded many times. J is TRBJ1-1 and V is TRBV7-9, with D unresolved. Germline-derived CDR1 and CDR2 are SEHNR and FQNEAQ (reference sequence). CDR3 length: 13 amino acids. The V end was cut by 5 bases, the J end by 1 base, with 8 bases between. The CDR3: CASSPLSNTEAFF. CDR3 DNA sequence: TGTGCCAGCAGCCCCTTATCGAACACTGAAGCTTTCTTT.

This clonotype was recorded at least ten times. J is TRBJ2-7 and V is TRBV5-1, with 9 nucleotides matching TRBD1. V lost 4 bases to trimming and J lost 6 bases; unmatched junction nucleotides: 8. The CDR3 has 14 amino acids. Germline CDR1 is SGHRS and CDR2 is YFSETQ. The CDR3 sequence is CASSTLQGASEQYF. As DNA, the CDR3 is TGCGCCAGCAGCACCTTACAGGGGGCAAGCGAGCAGTACTTC.

This clonotype was observed a handful of times. The chain joins TRBV5-1 to TRBJ1-2, with D uncertain. The V end was cut by 0 bases, the J end by 7 bases, with 19 bases between. CDR3 length: 16 amino acids. Per germline, CDR1 SGHRS and CDR2 YFSETQ. CDR3 DNA: TGCGCCAGCAGCTTGGACGGACGGCCTCAATCGGGTGGCTACACCTTC. Translated: CASSLDGRPQSGGYTF. The variable domain in full, with the rest retrieved from reference TRBV5-1 and TRBJ1-2, is KAGVTQTPRYLIKTRGQQVTLSCSPISGHRSVSWYQQTPGQGLQFLFEYFSETQRNKGNFPGRFSGRQFSNSRSEMNVSTLELGDSALYLCASSLDGRPQSGGYTFGSGTRLTVV.